The 3 T cell receptor beta chains below all came from one sample that was sequenced in a study of blood T cells in healthy people across ages. Combining a sample-barcoded 5' primer with a J-beta primer mix, a second PCR ran for about 7 to 11 cycles. Via MiXCR, TCRdb re-called the 5' RACE reads, giving one row per CDR3 protein. Of over 700,000 distinct CDR3 sequences in the sample, roughly 50% were seen once. Sequenced material: blood. These receptors came from a man aged 80 or over in good health.

V usage is TRBV5-1 and J usage is TRBJ2-1, with 8 bases aligning to TRBD2. The CDR3 runs 16 residues. J lost 8 bases, V lost 4 bases, and 14 bases had no gene match. The germline gives CDR1 SGHRS, CDR2 YFSETQ. The CDR3 region is CASSTGGLAGLDEQFF. CDR3 DNA sequence: TGCGCCAGCAGCACCGGAGGCCTAGCGGGTTTGGATGAGCAGTTCTTC.

This clonotype was found once. V and J are TRBV12-3 or TRBV12-4 and TRBJ2-1, with a tentative D call TRBD2 (6 bases). The CDR3 spans 15 residues. Between the trimmed V and J ends, which lost 4 bases and 1 base, there was a span of 11 bases. CDR3 in amino acids: CASSSRDLSYNEQFF. The DNA for the CDR3 is TGTGCCAGCAGTTCCCGGGACTTATCCTACAATGAGCAGTTCTTC.

The chain recombines TRBV5-1 with TRBJ2-7, with TRBD2 as a possible D gene (7 bases). CDR1 is SGHRS, CDR2 YFSETQ, per germline. The V gene lost 7 bases and the J gene lost 1 base, with 15 bases spanning the gap. This CDR3 is 14 amino acids long. The CDR3 loop is CASRGGPGSYEQYF. CDR3 DNA: TGCGCCAGCCGCGGGGGCCCTGGGTCCTACGAGCAGTACTTC.